The 3 T cell receptor beta chains in this list originate from one sample, sequenced in a study of blood T cell repertoires in COVID-19 (TCRdb year 2020). Library generation was performed with the immunoSEQ multiplex PCR assay. TCRdb limited this immuneACCESS table to in-frame rearrangements with V and J called. A share of clones is missing; checked studies link under half to unresolved V genes, and the rest is unexplained. The sample records about 99,000 clones, about 91% of which are singletons. Approximately 3.7% of the sample is held by the ten biggest clonotypes. Sequenced sample: peripheral blood. These receptors were taken from a human donor in a cohort sampled during active COVID-19.

The chain links TRBV11-2 to TRBJ1-1, with TRBD1 matching over 9 bases. Germline values: CDR1 SGHAT, CDR2 FQNNGV. The CDR3 runs 15 residues. V shed 5 bases and J 4 bases; nucleotides not matched to a gene: 8. The CDR3 DNA reads TGTGCCAGCAGCCCCAGGACAGGGGTGACCACTGAAGCTTTCTTT. This translates into CASSPRTGVTTEAFF. Full variable domain (remainder filled in from reference TRBV11-2 and TRBJ1-1): EAGVAQSPRYKIIEKRQSVAFWCNPISGHATLYWYQQILGQGPKLLIQFQNNGVVDDSQLPKDRFSAERLKGVDSTLKIQPAKLEDSAVYLCASSPRTGVTTEAFFGQGTRLTVV.

This chain connects TRBV27 to TRBJ2-2; 12 bases map to TRBD2. The V gene end was trimmed by 3 bases and the J gene end by 3 bases; junction bases not matched to a gene: 14. Germline values: CDR1 MNHEY, CDR2 SMNVEV (reference sequence). This CDR3 contains 20 residues. CDR3 amino acids: CASSFLFLAGGTLHTGELFF. CDR3 sequence (DNA): TGTGCCAGCAGTTTCCTGTTCCTAGCGGGAGGGACCTTGCACACCGGGGAGCTGTTTTTT.

The chain has TRBV6-5 and TRBJ2-7, with D hard to call. The CDR3 consists of 15 residues. Between the trimmed V and J ends, which lost 6 bases and 2 bases, there was a span of 17 bases. CDR1 is MNHEY and CDR2 is SVGAGI in the germline V gene. The CDR3 sequence is CASSLTFPQPYEQYF. The CDR3 DNA reads TGTGCCAGCAGCCTAACCTTTCCCCAACCCTACGAGCAGTACTTC.